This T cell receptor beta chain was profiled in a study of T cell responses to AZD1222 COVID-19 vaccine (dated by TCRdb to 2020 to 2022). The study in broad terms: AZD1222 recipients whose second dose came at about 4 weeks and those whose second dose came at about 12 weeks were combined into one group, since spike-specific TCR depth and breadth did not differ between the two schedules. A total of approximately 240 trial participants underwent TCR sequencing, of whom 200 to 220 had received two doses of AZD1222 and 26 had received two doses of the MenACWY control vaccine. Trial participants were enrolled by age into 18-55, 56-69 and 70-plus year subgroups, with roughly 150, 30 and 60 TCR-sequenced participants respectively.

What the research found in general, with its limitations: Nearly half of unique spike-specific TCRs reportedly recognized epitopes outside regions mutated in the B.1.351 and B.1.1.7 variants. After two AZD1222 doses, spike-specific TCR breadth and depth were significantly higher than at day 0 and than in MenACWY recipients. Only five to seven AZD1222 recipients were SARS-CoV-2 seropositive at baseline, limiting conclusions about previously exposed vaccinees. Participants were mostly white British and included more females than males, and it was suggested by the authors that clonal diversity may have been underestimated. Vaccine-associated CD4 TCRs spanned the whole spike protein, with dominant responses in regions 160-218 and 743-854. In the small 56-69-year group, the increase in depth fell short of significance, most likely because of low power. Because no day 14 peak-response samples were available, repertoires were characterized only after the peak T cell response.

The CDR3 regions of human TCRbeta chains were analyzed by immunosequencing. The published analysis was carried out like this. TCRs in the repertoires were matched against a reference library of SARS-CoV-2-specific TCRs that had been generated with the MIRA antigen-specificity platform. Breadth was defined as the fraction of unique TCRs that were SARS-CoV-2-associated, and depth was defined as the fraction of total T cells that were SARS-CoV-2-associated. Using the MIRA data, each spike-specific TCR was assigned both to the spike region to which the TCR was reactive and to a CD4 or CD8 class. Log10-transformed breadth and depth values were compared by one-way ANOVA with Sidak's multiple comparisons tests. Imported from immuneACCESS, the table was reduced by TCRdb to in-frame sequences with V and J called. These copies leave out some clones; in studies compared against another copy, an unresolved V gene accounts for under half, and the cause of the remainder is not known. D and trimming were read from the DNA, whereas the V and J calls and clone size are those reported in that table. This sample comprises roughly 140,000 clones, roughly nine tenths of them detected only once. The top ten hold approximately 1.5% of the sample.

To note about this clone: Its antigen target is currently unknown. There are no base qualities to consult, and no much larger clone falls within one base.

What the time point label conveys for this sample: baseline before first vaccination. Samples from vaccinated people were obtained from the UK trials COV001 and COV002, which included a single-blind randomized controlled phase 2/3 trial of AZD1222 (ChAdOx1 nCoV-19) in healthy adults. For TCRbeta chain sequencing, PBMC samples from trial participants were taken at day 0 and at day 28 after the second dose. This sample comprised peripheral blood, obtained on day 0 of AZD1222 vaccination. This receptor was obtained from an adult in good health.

The CDR3 sequence is CASSDEERVQTQYF. The nucleotide sequence is given as TGTGCCAGCAGTGATGAGGAACGGGTGCAGACCCAGTACTTC. Rearrangement joined TRBV2 to TRBJ2-5; the D segment cannot be called with confidence. CDR1 SNHLY and CDR2 FYNNEI are derived from the germline V gene. The CDR3 goes from the cysteine to the phenylalanine over 14 residues. The only DNA kept is the CDR3, 42 bases in frame from the first base. V is clipped by 3 bases and J by 6 bases, and the sequence between their germline boundaries is 14 bases long. This CDR3, with the reference TRBV2 and TRBJ2-5 proteins standing in past its ends, gives the full variable domain EPEVTQTPSHQVTQMGQEVILRCVPISNHLYFYWYRQILGQKVEFLVSFYNNEISEKSEIFDDQFSVERPDGSNFTLKIRSTKLEDSAMYFCASSDEERVQTQYFGPGTRLLVL.